This T cell receptor beta chain was obtained from a study of response to subunit inactivated influenza vaccine. Study outcomes and limitations: It was the authors' suggestion that each seasonal influenza vaccination recruits few new T cells.

MiXCR, applied by TCRdb to the RT-PCR reads, yields one record per CDR3 protein. The table records 450,000 to 600,000 distinct CDR3 sequences, 7.6% of them present only once. Germline-derived CDR1 and CDR2 are SQVTM and ANQGSEA. Trimming took off 5 bases at V and 8 bases at J, with 24 bases between the two ends. CDR3 length: 15 residues. This clonotype came up many times. The target antigen is unknown. The rearrangement uses TRBV29-1 and TRBJ1-1; D is ambiguous. The sequenced sample was PBMCs from blood, obtained roughly 24 months after vaccination. This receptor was identified in a man in his fifties or sixties who received an inactivated influenza vaccine. This chain's CDR3 is CSVKSRLSPEVEAFF. The CDR3, as DNA: TGCAGCGTTAAAAGCAGGCTCAGCCCCGAGGTGGAAGCTTTCTTT. Combining the CDR3 with reference TRBV29-1 and TRBJ1-1 gives the whole variable domain SAVISQKPSRDICQRGTSLTIQCQVDSQVTMMFWYRQQPGQSLTLIATANQGSEATYESGFVIDKFPISRPNLTFSTLTVSNMSPEDSSIYLCSVKSRLSPEVEAFFGQGTRLTVV.